Presented here are 18 T cell receptor beta chains from one specimen sequenced in a study of PD-1 blockade in classical Hodgkin lymphoma (dated by TCRdb to the early 2020s). The library was made by the immunoSEQ multiplex PCR assay. TCRdb limited this immuneACCESS table to in-frame rearrangements with V and J called. A share of clones is missing; checked studies link under half to unresolved V genes, and the rest is unexplained. This sample has around 26,000 clones in its table, and 75% to 90% of those were observed once. The ten largest clones capture 3% to 3.5% of the sample. The time point tag for this specimen amounts to: cycle 4 day 1 (C4D1), after more than five weeks of nivolumab. All trial patients had relapsed after autologous stem cell transplantation, with cohorts A, B and C differing in prior brentuximab vedotin exposure. A Miltenyi CD4+ T cell isolation kit was used for magnetic negative selection to purify CD4+ T cells from thawed PBMCs.

Sample: CD4+ T cells from blood, taken before the fourth cycle of nivolumab. The receptors originated from a human donor with classical Hodgkin lymphoma.

This rearrangement joins TRBV2 to TRBJ1-1; D possibly corresponds to TRBD1 (6 bases). This CDR3 has 14 amino acids. Trimming stripped 5 bases from V and 2 bases from J, with 12 bases between. Germline V gene sequence: CDR1 SNHLY, CDR2 FYNNEI. CDR3 in DNA: TGTGCCAGCAGTCCCCGACAGGCCAACACTGAAGCTTTCTTT. Translation gives CASSPRQANTEAFF.

This clone has only a few counts. Relative to the germline gene, one junction end is altered; a read error may explain this. V is TRBV2 and J is TRBJ1-5, with D unclear. Germline CDR1 is SNHLY and CDR2 is FYNNEI. The CDR3 is 11 amino acids. The CDR3 spells CATKGRRKWDF. The CDR3 DNA follows: TGTGCCACCAAAGGACGCCGAAAGTGGGATTTT.

The chain is built from TRBV5-6 and TRBJ2-3; TRBD2 matches 8 bases. Germline trimming cut 3 bases from V and 13 bases from J; bases unmatched to any gene: 4. In germline, CDR1 is SGHDT, CDR2 YYEEEE. The length of the CDR3 is 11 residues. As DNA, the CDR3 is TGTGCCAGCAGCTCCCTCGGGGGGGAGTATTTT. It codes for CASSSLGGEYF.

J is TRBJ1-3 and V is TRBV5-6, with D perhaps matching TRBD1 (5 bases). Germline V gene sequence: CDR1 SGHDT, CDR2 YYEEEE. The CDR3 extends over 15 amino acids. V was pared by 4 bases and J by 8 bases, with 19 bases between. As DNA, the CDR3 is TGTGCCAGCAGCCCCACTTGGACAAATCAGGACACCATATATTTT. Protein sequence: CASSPTWTNQDTIYF.

The chain couples TRBV9 to TRBJ2-7; 9 bases map to TRBD1. The CDR3 runs to 15 residues. Looked up from germline, CDR1 is SGDLS and CDR2 is YYNGEE. J gave up 5 bases and V 6 bases, and 12 bases lay outside the gene matches. CDR3 in amino acids: CASTTSTGGFHEQYF. The CDR3 DNA sequence: TGTGCCAGCACCACTTCGACAGGGGGGTTCCACGAGCAGTACTTC. Full variable domain (missing parts from reference TRBV9 and TRBJ2-7): DSGVTQTPKHLITATGQRVTLRCSPRSGDLSVYWYQQSLDQGLQFLIQYYNGEERAKGNILERFSAQQFPDLHSELNLSSLELGDSALYFCASTTSTGGFHEQYFGPGTRLTVT.

Only a few counts were recorded for this clone. The V gene is TRBV5-1, the J gene TRBJ2-7; tentative D call: TRBD1 (5 bases). CDR1 is SGHRS and CDR2 is YFSETQ in the germline V gene. With 6 bases removed from V and 1 base from J, the gap between germline ends came to 8 bases. The CDR3 consists of 12 residues. CDR3 bases: TGCGCCAGCATGGGGCAGTCCTACGAGCAGTACTTC. Its protein product is CASMGQSYEQYF.

The chain is built from TRBV5-1 and TRBJ2-5, with TRBD2 as a possible D gene (6 bases). The CDR3 is 14 amino acids. From germline, CDR1 is SGHRS and CDR2 YFSETQ. Between the trimmed V and J ends, which lost 2 bases and 4 bases, there was a span of 12 bases. The CDR3 is CASSFVRGRETQYF. The CDR3 bases are TGCGCCAGCAGCTTTGTCCGGGGGAGAGAGACCCAGTACTTC. Drawing the rest from reference TRBV5-1 and TRBJ2-5, the complete variable domain is KAGVTQTPRYLIKTRGQQVTLSCSPISGHRSVSWYQQTPGQGLQFLFEYFSETQRNKGNFPGRFSGRQFSNSRSEMNVSTLELGDSALYLCASSFVRGRETQYFGPGTRLLVL.

V usage is TRBV9 and J usage is TRBJ1-2, with 10 bases identical to TRBD1. V lost 3 bases and J lost 8; bases outside the gene matches: 1. The CDR3 runs to 12 residues. Germline V lookup: CDR1 SGDLS, CDR2 YYNGEE. DNA for the CDR3: TGTGCCAGCAGCGGGGACAGGGGAGGCTACACCTTC. Protein product: CASSGDRGGYTF.

A single count supports this clone. The chain couples TRBV19 to TRBJ2-3, with 9 bases lining up with TRBD2. V lost 5 bases to trimming and J lost 2 bases; unmatched junction nucleotides: 11. The germline V gene encodes CDR1 LNHDA and CDR2 SQIVND (reference sequence). The CDR3 contains 17 residues. CDR3 coding DNA: TGTGCCAGTAGTCCTCCCCCGACTAGCGGAATCACAGATACGCAGTATTTT. Translated, it gives CASSPPPTSGITDTQYF.

This clone was seen once. The chain joins TRBV5-1 to TRBJ2-7; D is unclear. The V gene's germline CDR1 is SGHRS and CDR2 YFSETQ. This CDR3 region has 14 residues. Trimming stripped 0 bases from V and 3 bases from J, with 10 bases between. DNA for the CDR3: TGCGCCAGCAGCTTGGCGTCCACAAACTACGAGCAGTACTTC. Translating it yields CASSLASTNYEQYF.

J is TRBJ1-5 and V is TRBV10-1; the match to TRBD1 covers 7 bases. The V and J ends lost 3 bases and 0 bases, in that order; junction bases with no gene match: 11. The CDR3 length is 18 residues. Germline CDR1 and CDR2: WNHNN and SYGVQD (reference sequence). In DNA form, the CDR3 reads TGCGCCAGCAGTGAAAGTAAGGGGACAGTTTATAGCAATCAGCCCCAGCATTTT. This translates into CASSESKGTVYSNQPQHF.

The V call is TRBV7-2, the J call TRBJ2-7; 7 nucleotides match TRBD1. The CDR3 has 13 amino acids. The J segment lost 6 bases and the V segment lost 4 bases, leaving 6 bases of the junction unmatched. Germline-derived CDR1 and CDR2 are SGHTA and FQGNSA. CDR3: CASSSQTGVEQYF. As DNA, the CDR3 is TGTGCCAGCAGCTCCCAAACAGGGGTCGAGCAGTACTTC.

This clone was counted a single time. This chain joins TRBV7-2 and TRBJ2-3, with TRBD1 matching 10 bases. V was clipped by 5 bases and J by 4 bases; unmatched bases: 6. The length of the CDR3 is 15 residues. Germline V lookup: CDR1 SGHTA, CDR2 FQGNSA. This CDR3 is CASSPRQGAADTQYF. The CDR3 region has the DNA TGTGCCAGCAGCCCAAGACAGGGGGCAGCAGATACGCAGTATTTT.

This clone appeared a single time. J is TRBJ1-5 and V is TRBV28; the D gene is possibly TRBD1 (5 bases). V was cut by 3 bases and J by 1 base, with 10 bases left in between. Germline V gene data show CDR1 as MDHEN and CDR2 as SYDVKM. This CDR3 has 15 amino acids. CDR3 in DNA: TGTGCCAGCAGTTTCCCCGGGGGAAGCAATCAGCCCCAGCATTTT. It yields the protein CASSFPGGSNQPQHF.

V and J are TRBV27 and TRBJ1-5, with a tentative D call TRBD1 (5 bases). V was cut by 6 bases and J by 1 base, with 19 bases left in between. Germline loops: CDR1 MNHEY, CDR2 SMNVEV (reference sequence). The CDR3 consists of 17 residues. CDR3 protein: CASSPTAGWNSNQPQHF. CDR3 nucleotides: TGTGCCAGCAGCCCCACGGCAGGGTGGAACAGCAATCAGCCCCAGCATTTT.

The CDR3 spells CASSQEVDLANTGELFF. For the CDR3, the DNA is TGTGCCAGCAGCCAAGAGGTCGACTTAGCGAACACCGGGGAGCTGTTTTTT. The J gene is TRBJ2-2, the V gene TRBV4-2; the D is unclear. The V gene's germline CDR1 is LGHNA and CDR2 YNFKEQ. V was cut by 0 bases and J by 0 bases, with 11 bases left in between. This CDR3 is 17 amino acids long.

This chain connects TRBV6-1 to TRBJ2-7; possible D gene TRBD2, 7 bases. Deletions cut 4 bases from V and 0 bases from J, with 13 bases between. This CDR3 region has 15 residues. Germline V gene lookup returns CDR1 MNHNS and CDR2 SASEGT. The CDR3, as DNA: TGTGCCAGCAGTGGGGGCGGGGGCCCCTCCTACGAGCAGTACTTC. It codes for CASSGGGGPSYEQYF.

This clone was counted a few times. The chain uses TRBV29-1 and TRBJ1-1, with D perhaps TRBD1 (6 bases). The V and J ends lost 4 bases and 5 bases respectively, with 11 bases between them. This CDR3 spans 12 amino acids. Germline lookup yields CDR1 SQVTM and CDR2 ANQGSEA. CDR3 DNA: TGCAGCGTTGCCCGGGGGGCTACTGAAGCTTTCTTT. Translation: CSVARGATEAFF.